This T cell receptor (beta chain) stems from a study of control samples from healthy donors and cancer patients. CDR3 length equals 14 residues. With 5 bases removed from V and 4 bases from J, the gap between germline ends came to 14 bases. Germline CDR1 and CDR2: MDHEN and SYDVKM. Assay: immunoSEQ multiplex PCR; the TCRdb copy retains only in-frame clones and omits some. The repertoire holds about 7,400 clones, with approximately 81% as singletons. This clonotype originated in a man between 65 and 80 years old with lung cancer. This chain joins TRBV28 and TRBJ1-2, with D possibly TRBD1 on 5 matching bases. The source material was PBMCs. The CDR3 protein is CASSPRQTLYGYTF. CDR3 nucleotide sequence: TGTGCCAGCAGTCCCAGACAGACCCTCTATGGCTACACCTTC.